The sequence of this TCR beta chain was determined in a study of blood T cell repertoires in COVID-19. Overall study context: T cells, B-cell-depleted T cells, or PBMCs supplied cDNA or gDNA.

Trimming cost V 5 bases and J 4 bases; bases outside gene matches: 10. The germline CDR1 and CDR2 sequences are MDHEN and SYDVKM. The CDR3 sequence is 16 residues long. As handled by the study authors: Quantification of nucleated cells was approximated via reference gene primer amplification. Data came from immunoSEQ multiplex PCR; TCRdb stores just in-frame clones and leaves some out. The V and J calls and clone size were taken over from that table, and D and trimming were inferred from the DNA. The sample contains roughly 260,000 clones, around 87% of which appear only once. This clonotype was obtained from a woman between 50 and 59 years old with acute or convalescent COVID-19. Sequences were obtained from peripheral blood. The chain recombines TRBV28 with TRBJ1-4; 7 bases line up with TRBD1. The CDR3 DNA is TGTGCCAGCAGTACGCCAGACAGGGTTCATAATGAAAAACTGTTTTTT. This encodes CASSTPDRVHNEKLFF.